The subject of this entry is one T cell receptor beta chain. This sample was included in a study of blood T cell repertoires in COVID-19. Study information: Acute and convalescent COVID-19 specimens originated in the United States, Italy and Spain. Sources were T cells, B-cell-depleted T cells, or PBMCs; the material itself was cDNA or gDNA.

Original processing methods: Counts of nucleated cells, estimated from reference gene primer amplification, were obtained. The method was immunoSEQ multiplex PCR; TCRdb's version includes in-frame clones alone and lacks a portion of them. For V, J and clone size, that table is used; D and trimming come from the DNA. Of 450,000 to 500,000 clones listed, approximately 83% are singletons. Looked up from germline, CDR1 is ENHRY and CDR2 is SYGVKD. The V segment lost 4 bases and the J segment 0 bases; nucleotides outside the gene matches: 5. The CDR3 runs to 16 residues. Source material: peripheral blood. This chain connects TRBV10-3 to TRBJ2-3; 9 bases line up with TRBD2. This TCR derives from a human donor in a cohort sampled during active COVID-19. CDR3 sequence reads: CAISATSGRSTDTQYF. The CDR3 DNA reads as TGTGCCATCAGTGCCACGAGCGGGAGGAGCACAGATACGCAGTATTTT.